Below, one T cell receptor (beta chain) is given with its context. Per the study methods: Amplification with reference gene primers provided the estimates of nucleated cell counts. Sequencing used immunoSEQ multiplex PCR; TCRdb keeps in-frame clones, though not all of them. Clonal size and the V and J genes are those of that table, whereas D and trimming came from the DNA. This table has more than 70,000 clones, less than 90% appearing once. This sample was taken from a study of blood T cell repertoires in COVID-19. Across the whole study: T cells, B-cell-depleted T cells, or PBMCs supplied cDNA or gDNA.

Trimming removed 5 bases at V and 4 bases at J, with 11 bases between. This CDR3 has 13 amino acids. The J gene is TRBJ1-1, the V gene TRBV12-3 or TRBV12-4; tentative D call: TRBD1 (6 bases). Sequenced: peripheral blood. The sequence was collected from a man in his sixties with acute or convalescent COVID-19. The CDR3: CASSAYRATEAFF. CDR3 coding DNA: TGTGCCAGCAGTGCCTACAGGGCCACTGAAGCTTTCTTT.